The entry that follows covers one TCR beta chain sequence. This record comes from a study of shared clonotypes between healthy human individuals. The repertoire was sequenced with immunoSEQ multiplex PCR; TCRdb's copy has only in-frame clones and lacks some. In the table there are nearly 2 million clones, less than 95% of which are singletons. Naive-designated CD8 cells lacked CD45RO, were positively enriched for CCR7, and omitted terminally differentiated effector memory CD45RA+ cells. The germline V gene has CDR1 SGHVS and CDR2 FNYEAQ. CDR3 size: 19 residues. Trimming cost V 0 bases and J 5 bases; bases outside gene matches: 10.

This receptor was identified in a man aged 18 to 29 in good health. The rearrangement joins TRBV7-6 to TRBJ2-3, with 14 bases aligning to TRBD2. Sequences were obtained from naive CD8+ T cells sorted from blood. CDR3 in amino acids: CASSLAGTSGSLLVDTQYF. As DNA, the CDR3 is TGTGCCAGCAGCTTAGCGGGGACTAGCGGGAGCCTACTTGTAGATACGCAGTATTTT.